This T cell receptor beta chain is drawn from a study of OX40 agonist ivuxolimab in advanced cancers. Background for the entire study: The costimulatory receptor OX40 (CD134) was targeted by ivuxolimab, a fully human IgG2 agonistic monoclonal antibody. Intravenous ivuxolimab was administered to patients every 2 weeks at six dose levels: 0.01, 0.1, 0.3, 1.5, 3 and 10 mg/kg. Of the approximately 50 patients in dose escalation, 19 had hepatocellular carcinoma, some 15 had melanoma, 9 had renal cell carcinoma and 9 had head and neck cancer. The dose-escalation cohort was over 70% male with a mean age of around 62 years, ranging from roughly 23 to 80. Patients were allowed to have had prior anti-PD-1, anti-PD-L1 or anti-CTLA-4 therapy, and approximately 37% of the dose-escalation patients had been treated with checkpoint inhibitors. Partial responses were achieved by three dose-escalation patients, of whom one had hepatocellular carcinoma and two had cutaneous melanoma. The point of sequencing TCRbeta in the periphery was to test whether ivuxolimab changed TCR sequence diversity and drove clonal T-cell expansion. The paper covers the monotherapy dose-escalation part of the phase I ivuxolimab trial, which included N ≈ 57 patients.

With respect to this clone: The target of this receptor is not known. Nothing much larger sits one base from this clone, and base qualities are not available.

Here is what the overall study found, with its caveats: Low levels of normalized T-cell clonal expansion were also seen in some patients who did not respond. In the 0.1-3.0 mg/kg groups, partial responders had among the lowest normalized peripheral clonal expansion, particularly in CD8+ T cells. Antigen specificity was not determined for the clonally expanded peripheral T cells. On average, CD8+ T cells showed more expanded clones than CD4+ T cells after ivuxolimab. At doses of 0.1 to 3.0 mg/kg, clonal expansion of both CD4+ and CD8+ blood T cells was observed from baseline to week 6.

Genomic DNA was isolated from the sorted cells so that the TCRbeta CDR3 region could be sequenced. The immunoSEQ Assay was used for sequencing of TCRbeta CDR3 regions. The clones in this table, taken by TCRdb from immuneACCESS, are in-frame only. Not every clone is retained; where verified, under half of the shortfall comes from an unresolved V gene, and the cause of the rest is unknown. The sample data list about 84,000 clones, and 94% of these were observed just once. Approximately 11% of the sample is taken by the ten largest. Patients with autoimmune disease history or receiving systemic immunosuppression were excluded from the trial. Peripheral blood for TCR sequencing was drawn from every dose cohort at baseline, at cycle 4 day 1 and at cycle 7 day 1. Samples were obtained from an open-label, multicenter, first-in-human phase I dose-escalation trial of ivuxolimab. Adults with locally advanced or metastatic melanoma, renal cell, hepatocellular, or head and neck squamous cell carcinoma were enrolled in the trial. Before TCR sequencing, CD4+ T cells and CD8+ T cells from peripheral blood were sorted into separate populations.

Sequencing was performed on CD4+ or CD8+ T cells sorted from blood, taken in a trial of the OX40 agonist ivuxolimab. The source is an adult with an advanced solid tumor such as melanoma, head and neck, liver or kidney cancer.

For the CDR3, the sequence is CASSYEGVRFEAFF. The sequenced DNA: TGCGCCAGCAGCTACGAGGGGGTAAGATTTGAAGCTTTCTTT. The V and J genes are TRBV10-2 and TRBJ1-1; TRBD1 is a possible D gene, resting on 6 matching bases. Counted from cysteine to phenylalanine, this CDR3 has 14 amino acids. CDR3 DNA is the only sequence kept; it has 42 bases, read in frame from the first base. From the germline V gene, CDR1 is WSHSY and CDR2 is SAAADI. Relative to germline, V is 6 bases shorter and J is 7 bases shorter, with 18 bases between their ends.